One and the same sample provided the 8 T cell receptor beta chains below, sequenced in a study of blood T cell repertoires in COVID-19. Produced via immunoSEQ multiplex PCR; TCRdb's table is partial and in-frame only. The data show some 90,000 clones, around 85% seen once. The sequenced sample was peripheral blood. These receptors originate from a woman aged 60-70 years with COVID-19, enrolled during active disease.

The chain is built from TRBV6-6 and TRBJ1-5; D is unresolved. CDR3 length equals 15 residues. With 0 bases removed from V and 6 bases from J, the gap between germline ends came to 12 bases. Looked up from germline, CDR1 is MNHNY and CDR2 is SVGAGI (reference sequence). CDR3 DNA sequence: TGTGCCAGCAGTTACTCTGTCTGGGCTGGTCAGCCCCAGCATTTT. The encoded protein is CASSYSVWAGQPQHF.

This chain uses TRBV20-1 with TRBJ1-1; D uncertain. Germline assignment: CDR1 DFQATT and CDR2 SNEGSKA (reference sequence). V was cut by 1 base and J by 6 bases, with 6 bases left in between. The CDR3 sequence is 11 residues long. This CDR3 is CSARAGSEAFF. CDR3 DNA sequence: TGCAGTGCTAGAGCGGGGTCTGAAGCTTTCTTT.

J is TRBJ2-1 and V is TRBV6-5, with D perhaps matching TRBD2 (5 bases). With 7 bases removed from V and 3 bases from J, the gap between germline ends came to 10 bases. The CDR3 has 13 residues. Per the germline V gene, CDR1 is MNHEY and CDR2 is SVGAGI. The CDR3, as DNA: TGTGCCAGCAAGGCGGGTCACTACAATGAGCAGTTCTTC. Translated, it gives CASKAGHYNEQFF.

The V gene is TRBV4-1, the J gene TRBJ1-2; 8 bases match TRBD1. The trim removed 1 base at V and 4 bases at J, leaving 8 bases unmatched. Germline V lookup: CDR1 MGHRA, CDR2 YSYEKL. The CDR3 extends over 16 amino acids. The CDR3 nucleotides are TGCGCCAGCAGCCAAGGGGGGCAGGGGGCTTTCTATGGCTACACCTTC. Translating it yields CASSQGGQGAFYGYTF.

The chain couples TRBV28 to TRBJ1-1; 8 nucleotides line up with TRBD1. The CDR3 loop spans 14 amino acids. J lost 10 bases, V lost 4 bases, and 11 bases had no gene match. The germline V gene has CDR1 MDHEN and CDR2 SYDVKM. In DNA, the CDR3 is TGTGCCAGCAGTTCCGGACAGGGTGGAGAAGGAGCTTTCTTT. Translated, it gives CASSSGQGGEGAFF.

This clone was found a few times. This chain uses TRBV19 with TRBJ1-2; TRBD1 matches 11 bases. CDR3 length equals 15 residues. J was trimmed by 4 bases and V by 5 bases; bases with no gene match: 6. Germline V gene data show CDR1 as LNHDA and CDR2 as SQIVND (reference sequence). This CDR3 reads CASSYGTGGSYGYTF. Written as DNA, the CDR3 is TGTGCCAGTAGTTACGGGACAGGGGGGAGCTATGGCTACACCTTC.

V and J are TRBV7-2 and TRBJ2-2, with 7 bases identical to TRBD1. The V segment lost 4 bases and the J segment 4 bases; nucleotides outside the gene matches: 3. Germline V gene sequence: CDR1 SGHTA, CDR2 FQGNSA. The CDR3 has 14 amino acids. CDR3 DNA sequence: TGTGCCAGCAGCTCAGGGGGTTTCACCGGGGAGCTGTTTTTT. It translates to CASSSGGFTGELFF.

The gene calls are TRBV5-1 and TRBJ2-2, with D possibly matching TRBD2 (5 bases). In germline, CDR1 is SGHRS, CDR2 YFSETQ. The CDR3 is 14 amino acids. V was shortened by 5 bases and J by 0 bases, with 8 bases between the two germline ends. The CDR3 DNA is TGCGCCAGCAGACCGGACTCGAACACCGGGGAGCTGTTTTTT. It is translated as CASRPDSNTGELFF.